The TCR beta chain described here comes from a study of post-analysis software for immune sequencing data. Broader study findings: Controls had lower frequencies than patients of about 5 TRBV segments, which included TRBV5-6, TRBV5-1 and TRBV20-1.

To note about this clonotype: The antigen is undetermined.

Every TCR beta cDNA library bore unique molecular identifiers. MiXCR was run by TCRdb on the PCR reads, yielding one entry per CDR3 protein. This sample has some 370,000 distinct CDR3 sequences, with roughly 38% found just once. V was trimmed by 1 base and J by 4 bases, leaving 10 bases between them. The CDR3 has 14 amino acids. CDR1 MNHNS and CDR2 SASEGT come from the germline V gene. The receptor comes from a girl aged 10 to 17 with multiple sclerosis. The chain carries TRBV6-1 and TRBJ1-2; D unresolved. Sample: blood. The CDR3 reads CASSEEGHLYGYTF. CDR3 sequence (DNA): TGTGCCAGCAGTGAAGAGGGCCACCTCTATGGCTACACCTTC.